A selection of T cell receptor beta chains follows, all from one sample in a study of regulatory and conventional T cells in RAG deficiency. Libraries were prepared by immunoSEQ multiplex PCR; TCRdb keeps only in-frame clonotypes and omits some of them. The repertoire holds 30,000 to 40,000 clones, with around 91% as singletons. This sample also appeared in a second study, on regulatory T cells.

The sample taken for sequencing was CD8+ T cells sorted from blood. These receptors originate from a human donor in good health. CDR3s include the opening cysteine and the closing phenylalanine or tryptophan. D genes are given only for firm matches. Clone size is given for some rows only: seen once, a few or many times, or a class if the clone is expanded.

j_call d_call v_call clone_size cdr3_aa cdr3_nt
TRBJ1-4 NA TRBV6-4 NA CASSVCRDNEKLFF TGTGCCAGCAGTGTGTGTAGAGATAATGAAAAACTGTTTTTT
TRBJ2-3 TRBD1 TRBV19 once CASSPRTGATDTQYF TGTGCCAGTAGTCCCCGGACAGGGGCCACAGATACGCAGTATTTT
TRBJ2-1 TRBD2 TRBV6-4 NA CASSDSTGGNEQFF TGTGCCAGCAGTGACTCGACGGGGGGTAATGAGCAGTTCTTC
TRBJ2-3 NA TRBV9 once CASSVVGVQDTQYF TGTGCCAGCAGCGTAGTAGGGGTCCAAGATACGCAGTATTTT
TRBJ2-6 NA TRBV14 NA CASSQDPPSGANVLTF TGTGCCAGCAGCCAAGATCCTCCCTCTGGGGCCAACGTCCTGACTTTC
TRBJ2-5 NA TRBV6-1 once CASRTPGQETQYF TGTGCCAGCCGGACACCCGGACAAGAGACCCAGTACTTC
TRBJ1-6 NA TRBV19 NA CASSISGAESPLHF TGTGCCAGTAGTATTTCAGGGGCGGAATCACCCCTCCACTTT
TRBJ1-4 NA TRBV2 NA CASSGGGVNEKLFF TGTGCCAGCAGTGGAGGAGGGGTTAATGAAAAACTGTTTTTT
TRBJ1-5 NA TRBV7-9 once CASGARWGQPQHF TGTGCCAGCGGAGCCCGATGGGGTCAGCCCCAGCATTTT
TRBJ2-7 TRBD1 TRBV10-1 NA CASSPRAAATGRPYEQYF TGCGCCAGCAGCCCCCGAGCGGCCGCGACAGGGCGCCCCTACGAGCAGTACTTC
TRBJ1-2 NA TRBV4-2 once CASSQGVGAAGGYTF TGTGCCAGCAGCCAAGGGGTGGGGGCTGCTGGGGGCTACACCTTC
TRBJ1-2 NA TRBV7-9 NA CASSQVAGKGGYTF TGTGCCAGCAGTCAAGTTGCGGGTAAAGGAGGCTACACCTTC
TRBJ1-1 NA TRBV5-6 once CASSLNRLMNTEAFF TGTGCCAGCAGCTTAAACAGACTTATGAACACTGAAGCTTTCTTT
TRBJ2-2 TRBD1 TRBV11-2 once CASSWGQGGYRGAVF TGTGCCAGCAGCTGGGGACAGGGGGGCTACCGGGGAGCTGTTTTT
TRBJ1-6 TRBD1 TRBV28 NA CASSPGTVASPLHF TGTGCCAGCTCGCCCGGGACAGTAGCTTCACCCCTCCACTTT
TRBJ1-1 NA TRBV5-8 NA CASSEPYDTEAFF TGTGCCAGCAGCGAGCCTTATGACACTGAAGCTTTCTTT
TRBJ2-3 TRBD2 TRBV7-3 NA CASSTSGSTDTQYF TGTGCCAGCAGCACTAGCGGAAGCACAGATACGCAGTATTTT
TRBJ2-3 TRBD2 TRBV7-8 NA CASSFGTSGRIGQYF TGTGCCAGCAGCTTCGGGACTAGCGGGAGGATAGGGCAGTATTTT
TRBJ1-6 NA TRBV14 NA CASSPLRTANSPLHF TGTGCCAGCAGCCCACTACGGACAGCTAATTCACCCCTCCACTTT
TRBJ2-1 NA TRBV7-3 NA CASSLGGTWNNEQFF TGTGCCAGCAGCTTAGGCGGGACATGGAACAATGAGCAGTTCTTC